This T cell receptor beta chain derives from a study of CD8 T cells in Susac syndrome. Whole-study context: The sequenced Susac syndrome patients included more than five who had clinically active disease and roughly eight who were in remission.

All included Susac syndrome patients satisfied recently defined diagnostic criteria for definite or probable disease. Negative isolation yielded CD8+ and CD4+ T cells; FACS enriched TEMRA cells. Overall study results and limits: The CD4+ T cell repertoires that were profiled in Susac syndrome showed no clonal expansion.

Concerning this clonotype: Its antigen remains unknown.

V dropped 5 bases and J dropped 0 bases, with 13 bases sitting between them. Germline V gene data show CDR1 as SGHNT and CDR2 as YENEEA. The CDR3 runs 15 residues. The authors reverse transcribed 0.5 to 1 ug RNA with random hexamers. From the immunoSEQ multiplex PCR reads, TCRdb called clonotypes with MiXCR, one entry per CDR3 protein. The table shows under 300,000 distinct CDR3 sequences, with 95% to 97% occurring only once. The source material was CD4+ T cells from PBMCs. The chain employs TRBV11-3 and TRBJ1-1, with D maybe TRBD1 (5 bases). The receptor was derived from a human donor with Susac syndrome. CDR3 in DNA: TGTGCCAGCAGCCCCCCGGGACCGATGAACACTGAAGCTTTCTTT. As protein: CASSPPGPMNTEAFF.